Shown below are 10 T cell receptor beta chains from a single sample sequenced in a study of shared clonotypes between healthy human individuals. Profiling relied on immunoSEQ multiplex PCR, and the TCRdb table lists in-frame clones only, not all of them. The table includes hundreds of thousands of clones, about 96% detected once. Positively selected for CCR7, the CD45RO-negative cells used as naive CD8 cells excluded terminally differentiated effector memory CD45RA+ cells. Sequenced material: naive CD8+ T cells sorted from blood. All receptors come from a man aged 30 to 39 in good health.

The chain carries TRBV28 and TRBJ2-1; 7 positions agree with TRBD2. Germline assignment: CDR1 MDHEN and CDR2 SYDVKM. The CDR3 is 15 residues long. After removal of 6 bases from V and 0 bases from J, the junction contained 5 bases not matched to a gene. CDR3 amino acids: CASRSGTTSYNEQFF. The CDR3 DNA is TGTGCCAGCAGGTCCGGGACTACCTCCTACAATGAGCAGTTCTTC.

Points on this clone: Other DNA variants within this sample encode the same CDR3. The chain joins TRBV27 to TRBJ2-2; D call uncertain. The V end lost 2 bases, the J end lost 6 bases, and 4 bases lay between the germline ends. CDR1 is MNHEY, CDR2 SMNVEV, per germline (reference sequence). The CDR3 has 12 amino acids. The CDR3 spells CASSLSAGELFF. The CDR3 DNA reads TGTGCCAGCAGTTTAAGTGCCGGGGAGCTGTTTTTT.

This chain uses TRBV4-1 with TRBJ2-7, with D possibly TRBD1 on 6 matching bases. Deletions cut 1 base from V and 6 bases from J, with 16 bases between. The germline V gene encodes CDR1 MGHRA and CDR2 YSYEKL. The CDR3 has 15 amino acids. CDR3 protein: CASSQVKDSSREQYF. The CDR3 nucleotides are TGCGCCAGCAGCCAAGTCAAGGACAGCTCCCGCGAGCAGTACTTC.

The rearrangement uses TRBV11-3 and TRBJ2-7; 7 nucleotides agree with TRBD1. The V segment lost 3 bases and the J segment 3 bases; nucleotides outside the gene matches: 2. The CDR3 is 13 residues long. Germline CDR1 is SGHNT and CDR2 is YENEEA. The CDR3, as DNA: TGTGCCAGCAGCTTCGGGACAGACTACGAGCAGTACTTC. Translation gives CASSFGTDYEQYF.

The chain has TRBV5-1 and TRBJ2-1; TRBD1 aligns across 7 bases. CDR1 SGHRS and CDR2 YFSETQ come from the germline V gene. This CDR3 spans 15 amino acids. J was trimmed by 0 bases and V by 7 bases; bases with no gene match: 7. The CDR3 here is CASSGTENSYNEQFF. The CDR3, as DNA: TGCGCCAGCTCCGGGACAGAAAACTCCTACAATGAGCAGTTCTTC.

The chain has TRBV5-1 and TRBJ2-7; maybe TRBD1 (5 bases). The V end lost 3 bases, the J end lost 0 bases, and 16 bases lay between the germline ends. Germline V gene sequence: CDR1 SGHRS, CDR2 YFSETQ. The CDR3 has 16 amino acids. The CDR3 protein is CASSSETVGSSYEQYF. CDR3 bases: TGCGCCAGCAGCTCCGAGACAGTGGGAAGCTCCTACGAGCAGTACTTC.

The chain employs TRBV29-1 and TRBJ2-2; the match to TRBD1 covers 8 bases. The CDR3 runs to 14 residues. With V trimmed by 7 bases and J by 1 base, 5 bases remained unmatched. Germline assignment: CDR1 SQVTM and CDR2 ANQGSEA. The CDR3 loop reads CSAAGTGNTGELFF. The DNA of the CDR3 is TGCAGCGCTGCCGGGACAGGGAACACCGGGGAGCTGTTTTTT.

The chain couples TRBV13 to TRBJ2-7, with D perhaps assigned TRBD1 or TRBD2 (5 bases each). The V and J ends lost 3 bases and 2 bases respectively, with 11 bases between them. There are 14 residues in the CDR3. Germline V CDR1 and CDR2: PRHDT, FYEKMQ (reference sequence). DNA for the CDR3: TGTGCCAGCAGCTTTGAGGGGATAACCTACGAGCAGTACTTC. Protein product: CASSFEGITYEQYF. Using reference TRBV13 and TRBJ2-7 for the parts outside the CDR3, the full variable domain is AAGVIQSPRHLIKEKRETATLKCYPIPRHDTVYWYQQGPGQDPQFLISFYEKMQSDKGSIPDRFSAQQFSDYHSELNMSSLELGDSALYFCASSFEGITYEQYFGPGTRLTVT.

The CDR3 DNA reads as TGCAGCGTAGTAACAGGGGGAGACACTGAAGCTTTCTTT. As protein: CSVVTGGDTEAFF. The chain has TRBV29-1 and TRBJ1-1, with 8 bases identical to TRBD1. J lost 3 bases, V lost 6 bases, and 6 bases had no gene match. This CDR3 is built from 13 residues. Germline CDR1 SQVTM, CDR2 ANQGSEA. Together with reference TRBV29-1 and TRBJ1-1, the CDR3 gives the full variable domain: SAVISQKPSRDICQRGTSLTIQCQVDSQVTMMFWYRQQPGQSLTLIATANQGSEATYESGFVIDKFPISRPNLTFSTLTVSNMSPEDSSIYLCSVVTGGDTEAFFGQGTRLTVV.

This rearrangement joins TRBV4-1 to TRBJ2-3; possible D gene TRBD1, 5 bases. This CDR3 spans 18 amino acids. Trimming took off 0 bases at V and 4 bases at J, with 20 bases between the two ends. Per the germline V gene, CDR1 is MGHRA and CDR2 is YSYEKL. The CDR3: CASSQDGSVVWGPDTQYF. Written as DNA, the CDR3 is TGCGCCAGCAGCCAAGATGGGTCGGTAGTTTGGGGCCCAGATACGCAGTATTTT.